Listed here is a single T cell receptor (beta chain). Its antigen is still unknown. This may be a read error: a much more frequent sequence differs by one nucleotide. Lacking the conserved final phenylalanine or tryptophan, this CDR3 likely reflects a read error. The template was RNA from unsorted bulk tissue. A modified ARM-PCR protocol with three rounds of nested PCR amplified TCRbeta. MiXCR, applied by TCRdb to the multiplex PCR reads, yields one record per CDR3 protein. The profile shows around 70,000 distinct CDR3 sequences, more than 70% of them singletons. This CDR3 region has 13 residues. Germline V gene data show CDR1 as SQVTM and CDR2 as ANQGSEA. The ends lost 4 bases at V and 10 bases at J; junction bases unmatched: 7. The sample is drawn from a study of tumor and adjacent non-tumor tissue in lung cancer. Study summary: The patients, about nine men and about five women, were about 30 to 85 with stage I to III disease. Samples averaged about 4.3 million productive TCRbeta reads each. Study outcomes and limitations: Compared with tumor, normal lung showed significantly lower TCR diversity. Top 100 clones took a larger repertoire share in normal lung.

The V gene is TRBV29-1, the J gene TRBJ2-1; TRBD2 matches at 10 bases. The receptor comes from a man aged 60 to 69 with non-small cell lung cancer. The specimen was lung tumor tissue. CDR3 protein: CSVGLAGAGEQFL. The CDR3, as DNA: TGCAGCGTTGGGCTAGCGGGAGCGGGGGAGCAGTTCCTC.